The 26 T cell receptor beta chains below were found in one sample sequenced in a study of T cells in Graves' hyperthyroidism and ophthalmopathy. Researchers amplified the TCR beta CDR3 regions from RNA transcripts. Initially, a first-round RT-PCR of the TCR CDR3 employed the HTBI primer set. TCRdb re-called the multiplex PCR reads through MiXCR, storing one row per CDR3 protein. The sample records roughly 570,000 distinct CDR3 sequences, around 46% being singletons. Sequenced input: peripheral blood or thyroid tissue (not recorded which). All receptors come from an adult woman with Graves' disease, either hyperthyroidism or ophthalmopathy (not recorded which).

The chain uses TRBV9 and TRBJ1-6; D possibly corresponds to TRBD1 (5 bases). This CDR3 is 13 amino acids long. Looked up from germline, CDR1 is SGDLS and CDR2 is YYNGEE. The V end lost 0 bases, the J end lost 9 bases, and 7 bases lay between the germline ends. The CDR3 region is CASSVVQGSPLHF. The CDR3 nucleotides are TGTGCCAGCAGCGTAGTCCAGGGTTCACCCCTCCACTTT.

This clonotype was picked up a small number of times. V is TRBV20-1 and J is TRBJ1-1, with no clear D. Trimming took 6 bases from V and 1 from J, leaving 12 bases between them. The germline V gene encodes CDR1 DFQATT and CDR2 SNEGSKA (reference sequence). The CDR3 totals 13 residues. The CDR3, as DNA: TGCAGTGCCCCTCGGTCCAGGAACACTGAAGCTTTCTTT. It codes for CSAPRSRNTEAFF.

The genes are TRBV6-1 and TRBJ2-5; possible D gene TRBD2, 5 bases. Germline CDR1 MNHNS, CDR2 SASEGT. This CDR3 is 11 amino acids long. Trimming pared 7 bases from V and 7 bases from J, leaving 10 bases between. CDR3 region: CASNSGLTQYF. In DNA, the CDR3 is TGTGCCAGCAATTCGGGGTTGACCCAGTACTTC.

Many counts were recorded for this clonotype. This sequence joins TRBV18 and TRBJ2-5, with D perhaps TRBD2 (6 bases). The CDR3 is 14 residues long. Trimming cost V 2 bases and J 4 bases, with 11 bases left between them. CDR1 is KGHSH and CDR2 is LQKENI in the germline V gene. The CDR3 DNA reads TGTGCCAGCTCACCAGCTAGCGTGGGAGAGACCCAGTACTTC. It is translated as CASSPASVGETQYF.

This clonotype has at least ten counts. The rearrangement joins TRBV20-1 to TRBJ1-2; no definite D call. The CDR3 runs to 13 residues. CDR1 DFQATT and CDR2 SNEGSKA come from the germline V gene (reference sequence). V lost 3 bases to trimming and J lost 2 bases, with 10 bases between them. The CDR3 spells CSASFGPNYGYTF. The CDR3 DNA is TGCAGTGCTAGTTTCGGACCCAACTATGGCTACACCTTC.

The CDR3 loop reads CAKSDRGGYEQYF. The CDR3 DNA sequence: TGCGCCAAGTCGGACAGGGGGGGATACGAGCAGTACTTC. The chain joins TRBV5-1 to TRBJ2-7; 10 positions match TRBD1. There are 13 residues in the CDR3. Germline CDR1 reads SGHRS; CDR2 reads YFSETQ. Trimming at V came to 9 bases and at J to 4 bases, leaving 7 bases not matched to a gene.

Comment on this clonotype: A much larger clone differs from this one at a single base, so this may be a read error. The V call is TRBV5-1, the J call TRBJ1-4; no firm D call. V was clipped by 0 bases and J by 10 bases, with 13 bases between them. The CDR3 length is 14 residues. Germline CDR1 is SGHRS and CDR2 is YFSETQ. CDR3 sequence reads: CASSLDKFSRKLFF. The CDR3 region has the DNA TGCGCCAGCAGCTTGGATAAATTTTCACGAAAACTGTTTTTT.

This clonotype appeared many times. This chain uses TRBV5-1 with TRBJ2-6; 8 positions agree with TRBD1. V lost 0 bases to trimming and J lost 0 bases; unmatched junction nucleotides: 8. The CDR3 runs to 19 residues. The V gene's germline CDR1 is SGHRS and CDR2 YFSETQ. The CDR3 region has the DNA TGCGCCAGCAGCTTGGCCGGGACAGGCCCGTACTCTGGGGCCAACGTCCTGACTTTC. Its translation: CASSLAGTGPYSGANVLTF.

This sequence joins TRBV7-9 and TRBJ1-6; D gene unclear. CDR1 is SEHNR, CDR2 FQNEAQ, per germline (reference sequence). The CDR3 extends over 14 amino acids. Trimming left V 1 base short and J 14 bases short, with 15 bases between. CDR3 nucleotide sequence: TGTGCCAGCAGCTTAGTACCCGAGGGTTCGACCCTCCACTTT. This encodes CASSLVPEGSTLHF.

This clonotype turned up a few times. The genes are TRBV20-1 and TRBJ2-7, with TRBD1 identical over 7 bases. Looked up from germline, CDR1 is DFQATT and CDR2 is SNEGSKA (reference sequence). The CDR3 has 14 amino acids. Losses at the gene ends were 1 base for V and 2 bases for J; bases not matched to a gene: 5. DNA for the CDR3: TGCAGTGCTAGAGCGGACAGGTTCCCCTACGAGCAGTACTTC. Protein product: CSARADRFPYEQYF.

As for this clonotype: The junction shows a germline mismatch at one end, possibly a read error. This rearrangement joins TRBV6-6 to TRBJ2-7; D might be TRBD2 (5 bases). This CDR3 contains 12 residues. Germline V lookup: CDR1 MNHNY, CDR2 SVGAGI (reference sequence). The CDR3 nucleotides are TGTGCCGGCAGTTATGGTACGGGGAGGCAGTACTTC. It yields the protein CAGSYGTGRQYF.

The CDR3 loop is CASSLGALATGYEQYF. The CDR3 nucleotides are TGTGCCAGCAGCTTAGGGGCGCTAGCGACCGGCTACGAGCAGTACTTC. J is TRBJ2-7 and V is TRBV7-9; possibly TRBD2 for D (6 bases). Trimming removed 1 base at V and 3 bases at J, with 16 bases between. The CDR3 length is 16 residues. Germline V gene lookup returns CDR1 SEHNR and CDR2 FQNEAQ (reference sequence).

This clonotype has a count of ten or more. The chain joins TRBV27 to TRBJ1-2; D ambiguous. CDR3 length: 14 residues. In germline, CDR1 is MNHEY, CDR2 SMNVEV (reference sequence). Deletions cut 4 bases from V and 7 bases from J, with 16 bases between. CDR3 sequence reads: CASSSDWWAGGYTF. In DNA, the CDR3 is TGTGCCAGCAGTTCGGACTGGTGGGCTGGTGGCTACACCTTC.

The chain's CDR3 is CASSLLVTGGNTGELFF. The CDR3 region has the DNA TGTGCCAGCAGCTTATTGGTGACAGGGGGTAACACCGGGGAGCTGTTTTTT. The chain carries TRBV5-6 and TRBJ2-2, with TRBD1 matching 9 bases. Germline CDR1 SGHDT, CDR2 YYEEEE. J lost 2 bases, V lost 2 bases, and 7 bases had no gene match. CDR3 length: 17 amino acids.

This clonotype was seen at least ten times. The V gene is TRBV10-3, the J gene TRBJ2-2, with D perhaps matching TRBD1 (6 bases). The V gene lost 2 bases and the J gene lost 6 bases, with 19 bases spanning the gap. Germline V lookup: CDR1 ENHRY, CDR2 SYGVKD. The CDR3 has 17 amino acids. In nucleotides, the CDR3 is TGTGCCATCAGTGAGCCGTTGACAGGTCATGGTGCCGGGGAGCTGTTTTTT. Residues: CAISEPLTGHGAGELFF.

This clonotype was seen repeatedly, ten times or more. The V call is TRBV6-1, the J call TRBJ2-5, with 10 bases aligning to TRBD2. CDR3 length: 15 amino acids. Trimming cost V 3 bases and J 5 bases; bases outside gene matches: 6. The V gene's germline CDR1 is MNHNS and CDR2 SASEGT. DNA for the CDR3: TGTGCCAGCAGTGAGCTAGCGGGAGACCTGGAGACCCAGTACTTC. Residues: CASSELAGDLETQYF.

This clonotype was recorded a few times. This chain joins TRBV10-3 and TRBJ2-5; D gene uncertain. The V and J ends lost 4 bases and 4 bases respectively, with 7 bases between them. The CDR3 loop spans 12 amino acids. Germline CDR1 and CDR2: ENHRY and SYGVKD. CDR3 loop: CAISGQRETQYF. The CDR3 nucleotides are TGTGCCATCAGTGGGCAGCGAGAGACCCAGTACTTC.

With regard to this clonotype: One junction end does not reproduce the germline sequence, and a read error may be involved. This sequence joins TRBV6-5 and TRBJ2-7; TRBD2 aligns across 9 bases. The CDR3 runs 14 residues. Germline V gene data show CDR1 as MNHEY and CDR2 as SVGAGI. The CDR3 here is CACSWSGRINEQYF. The CDR3 bases are TGTGCCTGCAGTTGGAGCGGGAGGATCAACGAGCAGTACTTC.

The rearrangement uses TRBV29-1 and TRBJ1-6; 7 positions match TRBD1. The trim removed 4 bases at V and 8 bases at J, leaving 5 bases unmatched. Germline lookup yields CDR1 SQVTM and CDR2 ANQGSEA. The CDR3 has 13 residues. The CDR3 loop reads CSVGETGYSPLHF. CDR3 DNA: TGCAGCGTTGGGGAGACAGGGTATTCACCCCTCCACTTT.

J is TRBJ2-3 and V is TRBV7-9; D tentatively fits TRBD1 or TRBD2 (5 bases each). V lost 2 bases and J 6 bases, leaving 12 bases between the germline ends. In germline, CDR1 is SEHNR, CDR2 FQNEAQ (reference sequence). This CDR3 is built from 14 residues. CDR3 region: CASSLWDQLDTQYF. The CDR3 bases are TGTGCCAGCAGCTTATGGGACCAACTCGATACGCAGTATTTT.

This clonotype showed up just a few times. This chain connects TRBV7-9 to TRBJ1-4; TRBD1 is a possible D gene (6 bases). With 5 bases removed from V and 4 bases from J, the gap between germline ends came to 14 bases. Germline assignment: CDR1 SEHNR and CDR2 FQNEAQ (reference sequence). The CDR3 sequence is 15 residues long. CDR3 protein: CASSLGQSLNEKLFF. As DNA, the CDR3 is TGTGCCAGCAGCCTTGGACAGAGCCTTAATGAAAAACTGTTTTTT.

Of note for this clonotype: At one of its ends the junction is not consistent with the germline gene, which may arise from a read error. V and J are TRBV11-2 and TRBJ1-3, with 9 bases aligning to TRBD1. The CDR3 sequence is 15 residues long. Germline V gene data show CDR1 as SGHAT and CDR2 as FQNNGV. CDR3 sequence: CASSSRQGGGYTLYF. In DNA, the CDR3 is TGTGCCAGCAGCTCAAGACAGGGGGGAGGCTACACCTTATATTTT.

This clonotype was recorded many times. The rearrangement links TRBV15 to TRBJ2-7; TRBD1 agrees at 8 bases. J lost 2 bases, V lost 0 bases, and 6 bases had no gene match. This CDR3 comprises 16 residues. Germline loops: CDR1 LNHNV, CDR2 YYDKDF (reference sequence). The CDR3, as DNA: TGTGCCACCAGCAGAGATGCGACAGGGGATCCCTACGAGCAGTACTTC. Translated, it gives CATSRDATGDPYEQYF.

This clonotype has more than one count but fewer than ten. V usage is TRBV25-1 and J usage is TRBJ2-5, with D uncertain. Trimming stripped 6 bases from V and 7 bases from J, with 15 bases between. This CDR3 has 13 residues. The germline V gene encodes CDR1 MGHDK and CDR2 SYGVNS. CDR3 residues: CASSSDNWGTQYF. CDR3 coding DNA: TGTGCCAGCAGCTCAGACAATTGGGGGACCCAGTACTTC.

The rearrangement uses TRBV5-6 and TRBJ1-2, with 9 bases matching TRBD1. The CDR3 runs to 14 residues. The germline gives CDR1 SGHDT, CDR2 YYEEEE. V trimming: 4 bases; J trimming: 8 bases; junction bases outside the gene matches: 9. CDR3 region: CASSPDTGGYGYTF. In DNA, the CDR3 is TGTGCCAGCAGCCCCGATACAGGGGGCTACGGCTACACCTTC.

The J gene is TRBJ1-4, the V gene TRBV28; a weak D match, TRBD1 (5 bases). Germline V gene sequence: CDR1 MDHEN, CDR2 SYDVKM. Deletions cut 1 base from V and 10 bases from J, with 19 bases between. The length of the CDR3 is 16 residues. The CDR3 DNA follows: TGTGCCAGCAGTTTATTGTCTTCGGGCCCGAGGGGAAAACTGTTTTTT. Its translation is CASSLLSSGPRGKLFF.